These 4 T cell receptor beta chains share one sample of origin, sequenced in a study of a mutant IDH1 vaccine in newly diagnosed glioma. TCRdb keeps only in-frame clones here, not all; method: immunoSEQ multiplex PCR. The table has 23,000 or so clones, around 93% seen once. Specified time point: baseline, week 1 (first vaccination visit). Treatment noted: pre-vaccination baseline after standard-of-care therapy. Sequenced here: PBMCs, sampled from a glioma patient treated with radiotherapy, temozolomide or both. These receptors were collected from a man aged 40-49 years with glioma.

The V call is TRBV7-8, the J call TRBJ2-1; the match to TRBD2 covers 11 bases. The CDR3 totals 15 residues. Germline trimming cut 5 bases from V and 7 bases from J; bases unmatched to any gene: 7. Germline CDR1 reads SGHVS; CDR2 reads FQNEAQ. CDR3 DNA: TGTGCCAGCAGCATTAGCGGGGGGGCGGGGAATGAGCAGTTCTTC. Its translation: CASSISGGAGNEQFF.

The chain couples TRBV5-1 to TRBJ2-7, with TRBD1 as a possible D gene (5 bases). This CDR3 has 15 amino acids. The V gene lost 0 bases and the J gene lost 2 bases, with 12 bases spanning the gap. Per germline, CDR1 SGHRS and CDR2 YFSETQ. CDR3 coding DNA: TGCGCCAGCAGCTTGGAAGCCCAAGGGGCCTACGAGCAGTACTTC. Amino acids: CASSLEAQGAYEQYF. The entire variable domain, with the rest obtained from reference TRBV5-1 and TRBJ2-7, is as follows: KAGVTQTPRYLIKTRGQQVTLSCSPISGHRSVSWYQQTPGQGLQFLFEYFSETQRNKGNFPGRFSGRQFSNSRSEMNVSTLELGDSALYLCASSLEAQGAYEQYFGPGTRLTVT.

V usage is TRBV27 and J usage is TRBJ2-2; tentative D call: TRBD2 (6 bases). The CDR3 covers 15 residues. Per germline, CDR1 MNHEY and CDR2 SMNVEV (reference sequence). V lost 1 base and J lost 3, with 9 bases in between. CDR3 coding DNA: TGTGCCAGCAGTTTATGGAGGGGTGACACCGGGGAGCTGTTTTTT. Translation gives CASSLWRGDTGELFF.

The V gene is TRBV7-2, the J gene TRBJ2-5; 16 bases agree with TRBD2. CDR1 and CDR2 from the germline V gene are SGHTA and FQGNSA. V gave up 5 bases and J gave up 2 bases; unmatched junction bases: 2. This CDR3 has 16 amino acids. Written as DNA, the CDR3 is TGTGCCAGCAGCCTGGGACTAGCGGGGGGGCAAGAGACCCAGTACTTC. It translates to CASSLGLAGGQETQYF.